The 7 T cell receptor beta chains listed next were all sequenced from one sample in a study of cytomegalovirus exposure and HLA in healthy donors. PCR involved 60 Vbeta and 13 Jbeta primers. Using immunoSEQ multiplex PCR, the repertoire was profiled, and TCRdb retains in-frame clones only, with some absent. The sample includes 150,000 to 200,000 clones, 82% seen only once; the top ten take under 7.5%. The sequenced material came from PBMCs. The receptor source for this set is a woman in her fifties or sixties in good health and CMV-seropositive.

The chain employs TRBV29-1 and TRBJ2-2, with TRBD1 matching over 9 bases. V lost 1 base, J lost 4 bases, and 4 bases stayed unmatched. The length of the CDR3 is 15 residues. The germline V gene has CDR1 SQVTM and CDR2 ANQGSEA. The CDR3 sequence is CSVEARTGVTGELFF. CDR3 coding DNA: TGCAGCGTTGAAGCTAGGACAGGGGTCACCGGGGAGCTGTTTTTT.

CDR3 bases: TGTGCCAGCAGCGTCTTTTCCGGGAGGCTTTACAATGAGCAGTTCTTC. Translated, it gives CASSVFSGRLYNEQFF. This chain connects TRBV5-4 to TRBJ2-1; 7 bases are a match to TRBD2. Looked up from germline, CDR1 is SGHNT and CDR2 is YYREEE (reference sequence). This CDR3 is built from 16 residues. Trimming cost V 4 bases and J 4 bases; bases outside gene matches: 11.

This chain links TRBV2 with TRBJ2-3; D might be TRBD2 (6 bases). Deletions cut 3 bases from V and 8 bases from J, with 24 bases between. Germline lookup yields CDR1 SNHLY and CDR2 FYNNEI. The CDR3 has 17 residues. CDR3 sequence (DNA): TGTGCCAGCAGTGATCGGTTGGGAGGAGGCGTCAAGGGTACGCAGTATTTT. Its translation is CASSDRLGGGVKGTQYF.

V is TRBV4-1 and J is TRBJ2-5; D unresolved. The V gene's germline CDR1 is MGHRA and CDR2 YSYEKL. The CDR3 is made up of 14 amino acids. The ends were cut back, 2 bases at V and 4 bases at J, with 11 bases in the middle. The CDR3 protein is CASSQLVGRETQYF. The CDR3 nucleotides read TGCGCCAGCAGCCAATTGGTCGGTAGAGAGACCCAGTACTTC.

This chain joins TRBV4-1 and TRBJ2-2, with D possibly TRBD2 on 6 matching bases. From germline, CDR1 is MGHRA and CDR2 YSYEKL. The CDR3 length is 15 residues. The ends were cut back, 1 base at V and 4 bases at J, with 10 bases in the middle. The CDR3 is CASSQVGGPTGELFF. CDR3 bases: TGCGCCAGCAGCCAAGTCGGGGGACCCACCGGGGAGCTGTTTTTT.

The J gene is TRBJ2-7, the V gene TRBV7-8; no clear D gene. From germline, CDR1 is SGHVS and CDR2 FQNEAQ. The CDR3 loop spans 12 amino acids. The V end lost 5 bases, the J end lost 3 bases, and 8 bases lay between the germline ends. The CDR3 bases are TGTGCCAGCAGCCATTCCCACTACGAGCAGTACTTC. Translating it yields CASSHSHYEQYF.

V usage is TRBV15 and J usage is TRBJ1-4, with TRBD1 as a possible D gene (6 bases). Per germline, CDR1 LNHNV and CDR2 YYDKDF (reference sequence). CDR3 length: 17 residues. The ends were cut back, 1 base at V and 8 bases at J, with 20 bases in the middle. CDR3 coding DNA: TGTGCCACCAGCAGAGGGGGCGGGAGCGGGACAAGCGAAAAACTGTTTTTT. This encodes CATSRGGGSGTSEKLFF.